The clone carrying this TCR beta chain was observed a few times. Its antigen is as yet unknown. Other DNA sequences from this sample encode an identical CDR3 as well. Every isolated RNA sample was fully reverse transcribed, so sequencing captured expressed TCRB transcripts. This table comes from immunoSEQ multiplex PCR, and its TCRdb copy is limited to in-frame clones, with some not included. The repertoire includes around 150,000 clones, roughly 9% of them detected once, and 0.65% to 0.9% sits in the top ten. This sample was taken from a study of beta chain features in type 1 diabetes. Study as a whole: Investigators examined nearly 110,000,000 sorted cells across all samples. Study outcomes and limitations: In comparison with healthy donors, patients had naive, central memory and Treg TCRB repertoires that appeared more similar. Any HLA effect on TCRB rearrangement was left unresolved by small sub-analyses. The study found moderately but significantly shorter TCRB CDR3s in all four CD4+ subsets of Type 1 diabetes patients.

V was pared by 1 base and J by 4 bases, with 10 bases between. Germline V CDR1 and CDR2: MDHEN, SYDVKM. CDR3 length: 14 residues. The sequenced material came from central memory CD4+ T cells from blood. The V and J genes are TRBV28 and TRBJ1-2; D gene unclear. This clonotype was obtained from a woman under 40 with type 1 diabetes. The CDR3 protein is CASSLSGGGYGYTF. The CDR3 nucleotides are TGTGCCAGCAGTTTATCCGGCGGAGGCTATGGCTACACCTTC.